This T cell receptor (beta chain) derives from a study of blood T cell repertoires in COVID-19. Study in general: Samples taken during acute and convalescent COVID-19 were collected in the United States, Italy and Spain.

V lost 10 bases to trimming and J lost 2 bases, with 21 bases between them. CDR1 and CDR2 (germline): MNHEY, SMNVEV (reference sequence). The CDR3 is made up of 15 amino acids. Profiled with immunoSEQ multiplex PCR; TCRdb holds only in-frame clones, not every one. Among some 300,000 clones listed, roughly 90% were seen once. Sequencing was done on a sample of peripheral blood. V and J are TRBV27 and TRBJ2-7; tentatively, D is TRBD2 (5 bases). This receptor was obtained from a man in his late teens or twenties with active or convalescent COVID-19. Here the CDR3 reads CAKKLYNRDPYEQYF. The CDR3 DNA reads TGTGCCAAAAAGCTCTACAACCGGGATCCCTACGAGCAGTACTTC.